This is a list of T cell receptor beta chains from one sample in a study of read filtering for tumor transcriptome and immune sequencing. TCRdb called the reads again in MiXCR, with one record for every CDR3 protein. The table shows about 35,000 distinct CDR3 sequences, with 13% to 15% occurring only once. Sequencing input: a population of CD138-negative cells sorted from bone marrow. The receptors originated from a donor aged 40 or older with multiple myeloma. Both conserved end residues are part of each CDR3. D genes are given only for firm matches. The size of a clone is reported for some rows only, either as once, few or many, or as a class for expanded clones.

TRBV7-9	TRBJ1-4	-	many	TGTGCCAGCAGCCTCCAGGGATCGGAAAAACTGTTTTTT	CASSLQGSEKLFF
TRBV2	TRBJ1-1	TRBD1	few	TGTGCCAGCACTAGGACAGGGCTACACACTGAAGCTTTCTTT	CASTRTGLHTEAFF
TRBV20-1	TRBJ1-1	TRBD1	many	TGCAGTGCTAGAAGGACAGGGGGGAACACTGAAGCTTTCTTT	CSARRTGGNTEAFF
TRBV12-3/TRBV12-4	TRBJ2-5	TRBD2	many	TGTGCCAGCAGCCCACCGGGACTAGTGAGAGAGACCCAGTACTTC	CASSPPGLVRETQYF
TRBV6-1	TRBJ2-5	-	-	TGTGCCAGCAGTGACCCCAGGGGGGGGGCTTGGACCCAGTACTTC	CASSDPRGGAWTQYF
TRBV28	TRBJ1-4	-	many	TGTGCCAGCAGCCAGGGACCGGAACATGAAAAACTGTTTTTT	CASSQGPEHEKLFF
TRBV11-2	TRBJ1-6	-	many	TGTGCCAGCAGCCACGTGGACAGTTCGGATTCACCCCTCCACTTT	CASSHVDSSDSPLHF
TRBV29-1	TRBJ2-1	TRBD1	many	TGCAGCGTTTATACAGGGGGCGCAGGAAAAGGGTACAATGAGCAGTTCTTC	CSVYTGGAGKGYNEQFF
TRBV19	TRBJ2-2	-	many	TGTGCCAGTAGTGCTTACAGGGCCGGGGAGCTGTTTTTT	CASSAYRAGELFF
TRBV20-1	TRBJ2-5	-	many	TGCAGTGCACTAGGGAGAGAGACCCAGTACTTC	CSALGRETQYF
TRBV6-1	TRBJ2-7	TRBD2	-	TGTGCCAGCACCCGCGGGAGTTACGAGCAGTACTTC	CASTRGSYEQYF
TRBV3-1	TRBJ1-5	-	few	TGTGCCAGCAGCTTAGGGTTGATGGCCGGCAATCAGCCCCAGCATTTT	CASSLGLMAGNQPQHF
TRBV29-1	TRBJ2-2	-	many	TGCAGCGTACGGTCCGCAGGGGCGAACACCGGGGAGCTGTTTTTT	CSVRSAGANTGELFF
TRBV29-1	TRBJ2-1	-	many	TGCCCAAGTACGGGGTATTCCTACAATGAGCAGTTCTTC	CPSTGYSYNEQFF